A selection of T cell receptor beta chains follows, all from one sample in a study of tumor-infiltrating lymphocytes in primary liver carcinoma. TCRdb analysed the multiplex PCR reads with MiXCR anew, one entry per CDR3 protein. This table holds roughly 80,000 distinct CDR3 sequences, about 75% found once. Sequenced input: tumor-adjacent normal liver tissue. The receptors originated from a man aged 35 to 55 with primary liver carcinoma and hepatitis B virus infection. CDR3s include the opening cysteine and the closing phenylalanine or tryptophan.

J: TRBJ2-1
V: TRBV7-8
CDR3: CASIPLGGSPVSYNEQFF

J: TRBJ2-2
V: TRBV7-8
CDR3: CTSSFRTSGANTGELFF

J: TRBJ2-7
V: TRBV11-1
CDR3: CASSIGTGLYEQYF

J: TRBJ2-5
V: TRBV29-1
CDR3: CSIELLVQETQYF

J: TRBJ2-1
V: TRBV29-1
CDR3: CSVEDPDRSSYKEQFF

J: TRBJ2-2
V: TRBV5-5
CDR3: CASSLVEANTWELFF

J: TRBJ2-5
V: TRBV11-1
CDR3: CASSGRGAEETQNF

J: TRBJ2-1
V: TRBV10-3
CDR3: CAISESISNGRLGEQFF

J: TRBJ1-5
V: TRBV6-2/TRBV6-3
CDR3: CASSYAGWRQPQHF

J: TRBJ1-5
V: TRBV10-3
CDR3: CAISESGDQPQHF